The 3 T cell receptor beta chains presented below share a single source sample, sequenced in a study of T-cell reconstitution after alpha-beta-depleted transplantation in children (dated by TCRdb to 2016 to 2017). The treatment or condition tag for this specimen amounts to: allogeneic hematopoietic cell transplantation with graft depleted of TCRalphabeta T cells and CD19 B cells. The library was built by means of PCR. These reads were obtained on an Illumina HiSeq 2500. TCR library preparation used molecular barcoding, with unique molecular identifiers applied to normalize quantification of the TCRbeta repertoire. TCRdb handled the public reads itself, with Q25 trimming in fastp and clone calling in MiXCR, and kept productive beta chains. Every CDR3 protein is listed once, alongside the most common genes and DNA of its rows. The sample yields fewer than 550,000 distinct CDR3 sequences; 11% were counted once. The leading ten clones occupy roughly 15% of the sample.

The sequencing used PBMCs, mostly from graft donor cells, collected 180 days after TCRalphabeta/CD19-depleted stem cell transplant. Receptor source: a female patient aged 2 to 10 who had a stem cell transplant for aplastic anemia, so the T cells may come from the graft donor.

The chain combines TRBV27 with TRBJ1-4; 7 bases fit TRBD1. Germline CDR1 is MNHEY and CDR2 is SMNVEV (reference sequence). With V trimmed by 4 bases and J by 0 bases, 5 bases remained unmatched. The CDR3 has 16 amino acids. This CDR3 reads CASSSRGLPTNEKLFF. For the CDR3, the DNA is TGTGCCAGCAGTTCAAGGGGGCTACCAACTAATGAAAAACTGTTTTTT. Full variable domain (outside the CDR3, taken from reference TRBV27 and TRBJ1-4): EAQVTQNPRYLITVTGKKLTVTCSQNMNHEYMSWYRQDPGLGLRQIYYSMNVEVTDKGDVPEGYKVSRKEKRNFPLILESPSPNQTSLYFCASSSRGLPTNEKLFFGSGTQLSVL.

Of note for this clonotype: Because the CDR3 is missing its conserved closing phenylalanine or tryptophan, this is likely a read error. The V and J genes are TRBV18 and TRBJ1-5; a weak D match, TRBD1 (5 bases). This CDR3 contains 14 residues. Germline lookup yields CDR1 KGHSH and CDR2 LQKENI. The germline V and J ends were trimmed by 1 base and 5 bases, with 9 bases remaining between them. The CDR3, as DNA: TGTGCCAGCTCACCACTGCAGGGACATCAGCCCCAGCATTTG. It codes for CASSPLQGHQPQHL.

DNA of the CDR3: TGCAGTGCTAGTAGGACAGTCGTTTACAATGAGCAGTTCTTC. It codes for CSASRTVVYNEQFF. This rearrangement joins TRBV20-1 to TRBJ2-1; D might be TRBD1 (6 bases). CDR3 length: 14 residues. Per the germline V gene, CDR1 is DFQATT and CDR2 is SNEGSKA (reference sequence). V was pared by 3 bases and J by 4 bases, with 13 bases between.